This T cell receptor (beta chain) is drawn from a study of human T cells and chemical hapten exposure. This clonotype was seen a handful of times. The study's library attached unique molecular identifiers to single cDNA molecules. TCRdb itself ran the RACE reads through MiXCR, one entry per CDR3 protein. The sample includes approximately 180,000 distinct CDR3 sequences, approximately 29% of them seen just once. The CDR3 spans 17 residues. V lost 3 bases to trimming and J lost 0 bases, with 12 bases between them. CDR1 MNHEY and CDR2 SMNVEV come from the germline V gene (reference sequence). Time point meaning: pre-sensitization, week 0. Treatment reported: therapeutic diphenylcyclopropenone sensitization with weekly scalp DPC.

The sample in question was whole blood, obtained in connection with sensitization to the hapten diphenylcyclopropenone (DPC). V and J are TRBV27 and TRBJ2-6, with a possible D match to TRBD2 (5 bases). The sequence derives from a woman under 40 with alopecia areata. Some clones in this sample may be carry-over from other donors' samples. This chain's CDR3 is CASSFRPGSSGANVLTF. For the CDR3, the DNA is TGTGCCAGCAGTTTCCGGCCGGGAAGCTCTGGGGCCAACGTCCTGACTTTC. The whole variable domain, remainder taken from reference TRBV27 and TRBJ2-6, is EAQVTQNPRYLITVTGKKLTVTCSQNMNHEYMSWYRQDPGLGLRQIYYSMNVEVTDKGDVPEGYKVSRKEKRNFPLILESPSPNQTSLYFCASSFRPGSSGANVLTFGAGSRLTVL.